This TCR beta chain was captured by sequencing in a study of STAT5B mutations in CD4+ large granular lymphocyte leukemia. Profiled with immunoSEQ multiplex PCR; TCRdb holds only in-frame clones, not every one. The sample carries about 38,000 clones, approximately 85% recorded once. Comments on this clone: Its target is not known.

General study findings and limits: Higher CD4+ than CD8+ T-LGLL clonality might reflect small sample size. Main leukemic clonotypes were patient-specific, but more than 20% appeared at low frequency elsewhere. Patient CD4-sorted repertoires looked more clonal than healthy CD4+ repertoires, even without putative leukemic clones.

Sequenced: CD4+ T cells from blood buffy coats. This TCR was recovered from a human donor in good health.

CDR3 sequence: CASSEVVRGGVDDTQYF. The CDR3 DNA follows: TGTGCCAGCAGTGAAGTGGTTCGGGGCGGGGTCGACGATACGCAGTATTTT. This chain joins TRBV6-1 and TRBJ2-3; perhaps TRBD2 as D (6 bases). Between the trimmed V and J ends, which lost 1 base and 6 bases, there was a span of 20 bases. Germline values: CDR1 MNHNS, CDR2 SASEGT. The CDR3 is 17 residues long.